This is a list of T cell receptor beta chains from one sample in a study of blood T cell repertoires in COVID-19. Repertoires were generated with immunoSEQ multiplex PCR, while TCRdb's copy carries only in-frame clones and drops some. The table lists about 36,000 clones, 90% of them singletons, with around 5% in the top ten. The sequenced material came from peripheral blood. These receptors were taken from a human donor in a cohort sampled during active COVID-19. CDR3s include the opening cysteine and the closing phenylalanine or tryptophan. A D gene is named only where the DNA matches it firmly. Clone sizes are given selectively: once, few, many, or a class where the clone is expanded.

v_call: TRBV2
d_call: TRBD1
j_call: TRBJ1-5
cdr3_length: 15
clone_size: -
cdr3_aa: CASGQQGMFNQPQHF
cdr3_nt: TGTGCCAGCGGGCAACAGGGGATGTTTAATCAGCCCCAGCATTTT

v_call: TRBV6-2/TRBV6-3
d_call: TRBD2
j_call: TRBJ2-4
cdr3_length: 15
clone_size: -
cdr3_aa: CASSYAAGVRNIQYF
cdr3_nt: TGTGCCAGCAGTTACGCCGCGGGGGTAAGAAACATTCAGTACTTC

v_call: TRBV28
d_call: TRBD1
j_call: TRBJ1-5
cdr3_length: 15
clone_size: -
cdr3_aa: CASRPDRVVGQPQHF
cdr3_nt: TGTGCCAGCAGACCTGACAGGGTCGTAGGACAGCCCCAGCATTTT

v_call: TRBV18
d_call: TRBD2
j_call: TRBJ2-5
cdr3_length: 14
clone_size: -
cdr3_aa: CASSPQNGGETQYF
cdr3_nt: TGTGCCAGCTCACCACAGAACGGGGGGGAGACCCAGTACTTC

v_call: TRBV19
d_call: -
j_call: TRBJ1-2
cdr3_length: 16
clone_size: -
cdr3_aa: CASSSRVNRDLGGYTF
cdr3_nt: TGTGCCAGTAGTTCCCGTGTGAACAGGGACCTAGGGGGCTACACCTTC

v_call: TRBV4-2
d_call: TRBD2
j_call: TRBJ2-3
cdr3_length: 19
clone_size: -
cdr3_aa: CASSQDAPSGRAGTDTQYF
cdr3_nt: TGTGCCAGCAGCCAAGATGCGCCTAGCGGGAGGGCCGGAACAGATACGCAGTATTTT

v_call: TRBV5-1
d_call: TRBD2
j_call: TRBJ2-3
cdr3_length: 15
clone_size: -
cdr3_aa: CASSLGTSGTDTQYF
cdr3_nt: TGCGCCAGCAGCCTCGGGACTAGCGGCACAGATACGCAGTATTTT

v_call: TRBV5-1
d_call: -
j_call: TRBJ2-1
cdr3_length: 15
clone_size: -
cdr3_aa: CASSSSGRGYNEQFF
cdr3_nt: TGCGCCAGCAGCAGTAGCGGTCGGGGCTACAATGAGCAGTTCTTC

v_call: TRBV10-3
d_call: TRBD2
j_call: TRBJ2-3
cdr3_length: 16
clone_size: once
cdr3_aa: CAISGLAGGTTDTQYF
cdr3_nt: TGTGCCATCAGCGGACTAGCGGGAGGAACCACAGATACGCAGTATTTT

v_call: TRBV19
d_call: -
j_call: TRBJ1-4
cdr3_length: 14
clone_size: -
cdr3_aa: CASRGGATNEKLFF
cdr3_nt: TGTGCCAGCCGGGGGGGTGCAACTAATGAAAAACTGTTTTTT

v_call: TRBV3-1/TRBV3-2
d_call: TRBD2
j_call: TRBJ2-3
cdr3_length: 16
clone_size: -
cdr3_aa: CASSLYSGRSVDTQYF
cdr3_nt: TGTGCCAGCAGCCTATATAGCGGGAGGTCGGTAGATACGCAGTATTTT

v_call: TRBV18
d_call: TRBD1
j_call: TRBJ1-2
cdr3_length: 16
clone_size: -
cdr3_aa: CASSPVQGALNYGYTF
cdr3_nt: TGTGCCAGCTCACCGGTTCAGGGGGCTCTTAACTATGGCTACACCTTC

v_call: TRBV5-4
d_call: TRBD1
j_call: TRBJ1-6
cdr3_length: 17
clone_size: -
cdr3_aa: CASSPMGQRRSSSPLHF
cdr3_nt: TGTGCCAGCAGCCCAATGGGACAGCGACGCTCAAGTTCACCCCTCCACTTT

v_call: TRBV12-3/TRBV12-4
d_call: -
j_call: TRBJ1-5
cdr3_length: 13
clone_size: -
cdr3_aa: CASMRRDNQPQHF
cdr3_nt: TGTGCCAGCATGAGGCGAGACAATCAGCCCCAGCATTTT

v_call: TRBV24-1
d_call: TRBD1
j_call: TRBJ1-5
cdr3_length: 14
clone_size: -
cdr3_aa: CATSGQDSNQPQHF
cdr3_nt: TGTGCCACCTCTGGACAGGATAGCAATCAGCCCCAGCATTTT

v_call: TRBV3-1/TRBV3-2
d_call: TRBD1
j_call: TRBJ2-2
cdr3_length: 16
clone_size: -
cdr3_aa: CASSQGTGFSFGELFF
cdr3_nt: TGTGCCAGCAGCCAAGGGACAGGGTTTAGCTTCGGGGAGCTGTTTTTT

v_call: TRBV21-1
d_call: -
j_call: TRBJ1-4
cdr3_length: 13
clone_size: -
cdr3_aa: CASRQRGGEKLFF
cdr3_nt: TGTGCCAGCAGGCAGCGCGGCGGTGAAAAACTGTTTTTT

v_call: TRBV4-1
d_call: TRBD1
j_call: TRBJ2-5
cdr3_length: 14
clone_size: -
cdr3_aa: CASSLGTGQETQYF
cdr3_nt: TGCGCCAGCAGCCTCGGGACAGGGCAAGAGACCCAGTACTTC

v_call: TRBV27
d_call: -
j_call: TRBJ2-7
cdr3_length: 15
clone_size: -
cdr3_aa: CASRYRRDHHTEQYF
cdr3_nt: TGTGCCAGCAGGTATCGGAGGGACCACCACACCGAGCAGTACTTC

v_call: TRBV27
d_call: TRBD1
j_call: TRBJ2-7
cdr3_length: 14
clone_size: once
cdr3_aa: CASSLRGQVPEQYF
cdr3_nt: TGTGCCAGCAGTTTACGGGGACAGGTGCCCGAGCAGTACTTC

v_call: TRBV5-1
d_call: -
j_call: TRBJ1-1
cdr3_length: 16
clone_size: once
cdr3_aa: CASSVTGLRMNTEAFF
cdr3_nt: TGCGCCAGCAGCGTAACAGGGTTAAGGATGAACACTGAAGCTTTCTTT

v_call: TRBV5-1
d_call: TRBD2
j_call: TRBJ2-1
cdr3_length: 15
clone_size: -
cdr3_aa: CASSYSGRASGEQFF
cdr3_nt: TGCGCCAGCAGCTATAGCGGGAGGGCCAGTGGTGAGCAGTTCTTC

v_call: TRBV30
d_call: TRBD1
j_call: TRBJ1-3
cdr3_length: 14
clone_size: -
cdr3_aa: CAWGQGKLGNTIYF
cdr3_nt: TGTGCCTGGGGACAGGGGAAGCTAGGAAACACCATATATTTT

v_call: TRBV6-2/TRBV6-3
d_call: TRBD2
j_call: TRBJ2-5
cdr3_length: 16
clone_size: -
cdr3_aa: CASSPGLAGGPETQYF
cdr3_nt: TGTGCCAGCAGCCCTGGACTAGCGGGAGGGCCGGAGACCCAGTACTTC

v_call: TRBV12-3/TRBV12-4
d_call: -
j_call: TRBJ2-1
cdr3_length: 13
clone_size: -
cdr3_aa: CASRPGVYNEQFF
cdr3_nt: TGTGCCAGCAGGCCCGGGGTCTACAATGAGCAGTTCTTC

v_call: TRBV5-6
d_call: TRBD1
j_call: TRBJ1-5
cdr3_length: 15
clone_size: -
cdr3_aa: CASRLQGAGNQPQHF
cdr3_nt: TGTGCCAGCAGATTACAGGGGGCAGGCAATCAGCCCCAGCATTTT

v_call: TRBV20-1
d_call: -
j_call: TRBJ1-2
cdr3_length: 11
clone_size: -
cdr3_aa: CSARSGAIDTF
cdr3_nt: TGCAGTGCTAGATCAGGTGCAATCGACACCTTC

v_call: TRBV3-1/TRBV3-2
d_call: -
j_call: TRBJ2-7
cdr3_length: 11
clone_size: once
cdr3_aa: CASSRVNEQYF
cdr3_nt: TGTGCCAGCAGCCGAGTAAACGAGCAGTACTTC

v_call: TRBV19
d_call: TRBD1
j_call: TRBJ1-2
cdr3_length: 14
clone_size: -
cdr3_aa: CASSPQQGVYGYTF
cdr3_nt: TGTGCCAGTAGTCCTCAACAGGGGGTCTATGGCTACACCTTC

v_call: TRBV19
d_call: -
j_call: TRBJ1-1
cdr3_length: 14
clone_size: few
cdr3_aa: CASSIETVRTEAFF
cdr3_nt: TGTGCCAGTAGTATAGAGACAGTCCGCACTGAAGCTTTCTTT

v_call: TRBV6-4
d_call: -
j_call: TRBJ2-6
cdr3_length: 14
clone_size: -
cdr3_aa: CASAVDSGANVLTF
cdr3_nt: TGTGCCAGCGCAGTTGACTCTGGGGCCAACGTCCTGACTTTC

v_call: TRBV19
d_call: TRBD2
j_call: TRBJ2-3
cdr3_length: 18
clone_size: -
cdr3_aa: CASSPLDSGLAGRGTQYF
cdr3_nt: TGTGCCAGTAGTCCCCTCGACAGCGGACTAGCGGGAAGGGGTACGCAGTATTTT

v_call: TRBV3-1/TRBV3-2
d_call: TRBD1
j_call: TRBJ1-2
cdr3_length: 15
clone_size: -
cdr3_aa: CASSRPGQGVYGYTF
cdr3_nt: TGTGCCAGCAGCCGACCGGGACAGGGAGTCTATGGCTACACCTTC

v_call: TRBV24-1
d_call: -
j_call: TRBJ2-1
cdr3_length: 15
clone_size: few
cdr3_aa: CATSTQTDPYNEQFF
cdr3_nt: TGTGCCACCAGTACACAGACCGACCCCTACAATGAGCAGTTCTTC